The text below deals with one T cell receptor (beta chain). As yet, its antigen is unknown. The method was immunoSEQ multiplex PCR; TCRdb's version includes in-frame clones alone and lacks a portion of them. Of about 400,000 clones in the sample, 89% were seen once. The data belong to a study of Ad26.COV2.S vaccination and SARS-CoV-2 variants. The wider study: By the intramuscular route, Ad26.COV2.S was given once, or twice 56 days apart. Study-level findings and limits: Researchers cautioned that TCR breadth and depth analyses may have underestimated total T cell responses. While placebo recipients had lower spike-specific TCR breadth, vaccine recipients had more.

Treatment noted: some 20 received Ad26.COV2.S at low or high dose, single or two shots; about 5 received placebo; per-sample allocation not given. Repertoires come from day 63 after the first vaccine or placebo injection. After removal of 2 bases from V and 7 bases from J, the junction contained 3 bases not matched to a gene. Germline values: CDR1 ENHRY, CDR2 SYGVKD. The CDR3 is made up of 13 amino acids. This specimen was peripheral blood, taken in a trial of Ad26.COV2.S vaccine versus placebo. The sequence was obtained from a person aged 18-65 years who received the Ad26.COV2.S COVID-19 vaccine or a placebo. V gene TRBV10-3 combines with J gene TRBJ1-1; 8 nucleotides agree with TRBD1. The CDR3 DNA is TGTGCCATCAGTGAGGGACAGGGAAGTGAAGCTTTCTTT. Translating gives CAISEGQGSEAFF.